This T cell receptor (beta chain) stems from a study of OX40 agonist ivuxolimab in advanced cancers. General study findings and limits: Individuals who were partial responders at 0.1-3.0 mg/kg had clonal expansion that ranked among the lowest. Within 6 weeks, CD4+ and CD8+ blood T cells expanded clonally at 0.1 to 3.0 mg/kg. Low normalized T-cell clonal expansion was additionally recorded for some nonresponders.

A word on this clone: Its antigen is unknown.

This table comes from immunoSEQ multiplex PCR, and its TCRdb copy is limited to in-frame clones, with some not included. The table lists some 58,000 clones, around 90% of them singletons. V lost 1 base and J 8 bases, leaving 9 bases between the germline ends. The length of the CDR3 is 12 residues. In germline, CDR1 is SQVTM, CDR2 ANQGSEA. This material consisted of CD4+ or CD8+ T cells sorted from blood, taken in a trial of the OX40 agonist ivuxolimab. This sequence was found in an adult with an advanced solid tumor such as melanoma, head and neck, liver or kidney cancer. The rearrangement links TRBV29-1 to TRBJ1-3, with D hard to call. The CDR3 sequence is CSVEVNGDTIYF. CDR3 DNA: TGCAGCGTTGAAGTAAACGGGGACACCATATATTTT.